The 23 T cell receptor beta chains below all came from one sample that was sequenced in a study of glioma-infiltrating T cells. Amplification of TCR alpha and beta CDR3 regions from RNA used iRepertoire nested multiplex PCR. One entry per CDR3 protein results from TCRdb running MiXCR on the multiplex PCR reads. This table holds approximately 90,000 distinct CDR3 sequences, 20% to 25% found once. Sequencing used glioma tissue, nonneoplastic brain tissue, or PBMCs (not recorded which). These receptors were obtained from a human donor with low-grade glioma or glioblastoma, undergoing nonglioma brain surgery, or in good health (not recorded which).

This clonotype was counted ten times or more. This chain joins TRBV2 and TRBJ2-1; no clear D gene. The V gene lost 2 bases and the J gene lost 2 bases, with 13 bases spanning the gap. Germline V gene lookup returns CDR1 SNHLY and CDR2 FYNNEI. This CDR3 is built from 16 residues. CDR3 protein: CASSERSAPTYNEQFF. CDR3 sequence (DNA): TGTGCCAGCAGTGAAAGGTCAGCTCCTACCTACAATGAGCAGTTCTTC.

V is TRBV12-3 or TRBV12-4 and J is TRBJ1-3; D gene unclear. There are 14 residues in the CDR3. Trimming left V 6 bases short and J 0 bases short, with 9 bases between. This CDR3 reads CASSSTASGNTIYF. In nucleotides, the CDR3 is TGTGCCAGCAGCTCGACGGCCTCTGGAAACACCATATATTTT.

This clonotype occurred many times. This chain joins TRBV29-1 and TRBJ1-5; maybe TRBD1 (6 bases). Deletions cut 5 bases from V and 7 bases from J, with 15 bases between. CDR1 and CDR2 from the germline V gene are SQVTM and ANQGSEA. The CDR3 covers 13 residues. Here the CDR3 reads CSVSTGYSQPQHF. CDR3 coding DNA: TGCAGCGTTTCTACAGGGTATTCACAGCCCCAGCATTTT.

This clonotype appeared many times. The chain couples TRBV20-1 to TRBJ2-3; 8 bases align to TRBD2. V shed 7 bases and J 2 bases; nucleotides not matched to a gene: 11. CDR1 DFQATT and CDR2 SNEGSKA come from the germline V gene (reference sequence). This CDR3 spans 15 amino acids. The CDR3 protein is CSVPDREGVTDTQYF. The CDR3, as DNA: TGCAGTGTCCCCGACCGGGAGGGAGTCACAGATACGCAGTATTTT.

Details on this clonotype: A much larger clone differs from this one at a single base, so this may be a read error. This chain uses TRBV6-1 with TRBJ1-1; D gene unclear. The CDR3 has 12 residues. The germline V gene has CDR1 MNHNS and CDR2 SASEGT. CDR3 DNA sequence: TGCGCCAGCAGTGAAACGTATACTGAAGCTTCCTTT. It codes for CASSETYTEASF.

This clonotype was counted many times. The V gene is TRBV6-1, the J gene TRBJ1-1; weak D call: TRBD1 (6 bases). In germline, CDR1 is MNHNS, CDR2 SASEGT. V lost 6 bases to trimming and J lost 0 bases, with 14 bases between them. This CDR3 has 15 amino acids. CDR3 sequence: CASRPGQTLNTEAFF. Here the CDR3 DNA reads TGTGCCAGCAGGCCCGGACAGACCTTGAACACTGAAGCTTTCTTT.

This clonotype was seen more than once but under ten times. The CDR3 DNA reads TGTGCCACCAAACAGGGGTTCGACACCGGGGAGCTGTTTTTT. Protein: CATKQGFDTGELFF. This chain uses TRBV7-7 with TRBJ2-2, with 7 bases fitting TRBD1. There are 14 residues in the CDR3. J lost 3 bases, V lost 10 bases, and 8 bases had no gene match. Germline lookup yields CDR1 SSHAT and CDR2 FNYEAQ (reference sequence).

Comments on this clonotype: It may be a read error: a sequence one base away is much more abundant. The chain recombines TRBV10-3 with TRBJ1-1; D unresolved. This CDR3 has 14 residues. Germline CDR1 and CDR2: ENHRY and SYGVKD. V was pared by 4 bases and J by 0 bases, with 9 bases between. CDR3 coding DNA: TGTGCCATCAGTGGGAGGGCCTTGAACACTGAAGCTTTCTTT. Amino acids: CAISGRALNTEAFF.

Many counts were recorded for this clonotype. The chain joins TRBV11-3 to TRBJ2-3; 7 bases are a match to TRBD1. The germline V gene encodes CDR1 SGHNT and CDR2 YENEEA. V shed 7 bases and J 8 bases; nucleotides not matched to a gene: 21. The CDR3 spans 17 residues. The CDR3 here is CASTSKTPGTRQGTQYF. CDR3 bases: TGTGCCAGCACCTCAAAAACCCCGGGCACCCGACAGGGTACGCAGTATTTT. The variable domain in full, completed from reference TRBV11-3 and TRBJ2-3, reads EAGVVQSPRYKIIEKKQPVAFWCNPISGHNTLYWYLQNLGQGPELLIRYENEEAVDDSQLPKDRFSAERLKGVDSTLKIQPAELGDSAVYLCASTSKTPGTRQGTQYFGPGTRLTVL.

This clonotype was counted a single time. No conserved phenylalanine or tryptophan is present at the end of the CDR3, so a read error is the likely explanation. CDR3 in DNA: TGTGCCAGCAGTTACGCGGACCGATACAGTGAGCAGTTCTTA. Its translation: CASSYADRYSEQFL. The rearrangement links TRBV6-1 to TRBJ2-1; unclear D gene. The CDR3 totals 14 residues. Germline-derived CDR1 and CDR2 are MNHNS and SASEGT.

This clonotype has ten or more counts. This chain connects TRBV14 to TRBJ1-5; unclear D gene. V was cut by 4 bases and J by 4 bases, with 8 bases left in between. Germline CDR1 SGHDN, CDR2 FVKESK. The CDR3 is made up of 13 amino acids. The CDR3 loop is CASSLSRNQPQHF. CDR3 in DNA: TGTGCCAGCAGCCTGTCAAGAAATCAGCCCCAGCATTTT.

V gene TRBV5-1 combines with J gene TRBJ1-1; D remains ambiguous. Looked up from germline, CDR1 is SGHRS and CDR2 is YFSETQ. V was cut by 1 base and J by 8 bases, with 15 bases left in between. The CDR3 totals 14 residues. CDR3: CASSLTGRTAEAFF. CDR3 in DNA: TGCGCCAGCAGCTTGACCGGCAGAACCGCCGAAGCTTTCTTT.

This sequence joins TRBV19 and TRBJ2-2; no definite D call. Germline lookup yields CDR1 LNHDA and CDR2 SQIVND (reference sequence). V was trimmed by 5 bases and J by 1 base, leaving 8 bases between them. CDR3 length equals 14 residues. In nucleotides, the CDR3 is TGTGCCAGTAGTCTAGTCTTGAACACCGGGGAGCTGTTTTTT. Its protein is CASSLVLNTGELFF.

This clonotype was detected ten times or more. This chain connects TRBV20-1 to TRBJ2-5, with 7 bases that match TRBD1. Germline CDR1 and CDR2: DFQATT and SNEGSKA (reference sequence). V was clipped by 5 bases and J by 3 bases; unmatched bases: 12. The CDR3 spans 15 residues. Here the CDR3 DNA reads TGCAGTGCTTCCGGGACAGAGTTCTTGAAAGAGACCCAGTACTTC. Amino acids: CSASGTEFLKETQYF.

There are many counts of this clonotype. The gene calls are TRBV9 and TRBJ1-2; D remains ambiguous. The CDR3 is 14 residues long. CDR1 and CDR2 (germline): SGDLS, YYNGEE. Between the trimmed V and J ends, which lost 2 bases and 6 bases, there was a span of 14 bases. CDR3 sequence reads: CASSVSPSRDGYTF. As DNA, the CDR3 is TGTGCCAGCAGCGTTTCGCCTAGTCGGGATGGCTACACCTTC.

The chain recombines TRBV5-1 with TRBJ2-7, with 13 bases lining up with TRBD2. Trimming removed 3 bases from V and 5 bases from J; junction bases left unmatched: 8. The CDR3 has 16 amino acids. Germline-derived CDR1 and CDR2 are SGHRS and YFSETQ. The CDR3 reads CASSSGLAGAVNEQYF. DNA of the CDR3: TGCGCCAGCAGCTCCGGACTAGCGGGAGCCGTAAACGAGCAGTACTTC.

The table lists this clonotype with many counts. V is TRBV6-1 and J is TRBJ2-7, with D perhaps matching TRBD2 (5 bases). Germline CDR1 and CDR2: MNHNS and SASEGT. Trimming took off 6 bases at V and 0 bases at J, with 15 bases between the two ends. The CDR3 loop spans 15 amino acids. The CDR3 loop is CASSGNRGSSYEQYF. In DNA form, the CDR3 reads TGTGCCAGCAGCGGAAATCGGGGAAGCTCCTACGAGCAGTACTTC.

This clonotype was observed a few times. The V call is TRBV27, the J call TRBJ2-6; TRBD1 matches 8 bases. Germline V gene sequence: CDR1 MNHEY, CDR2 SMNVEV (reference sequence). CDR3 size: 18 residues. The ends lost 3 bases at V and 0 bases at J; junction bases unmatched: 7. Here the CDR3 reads CASSFGTGYGSGANVLTF. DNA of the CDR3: TGTGCCAGCAGTTTCGGGACAGGTTACGGCTCTGGGGCCAACGTCCTGACTTTC. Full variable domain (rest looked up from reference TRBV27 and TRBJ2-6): EAQVTQNPRYLITVTGKKLTVTCSQNMNHEYMSWYRQDPGLGLRQIYYSMNVEVTDKGDVPEGYKVSRKEKRNFPLILESPSPNQTSLYFCASSFGTGYGSGANVLTFGAGSRLTVL.

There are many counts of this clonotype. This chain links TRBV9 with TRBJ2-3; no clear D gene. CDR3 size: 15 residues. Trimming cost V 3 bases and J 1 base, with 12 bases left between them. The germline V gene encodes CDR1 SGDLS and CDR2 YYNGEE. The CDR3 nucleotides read TGTGCCAGCAGCGGTTTCAGCTGGGGCACAGATACGCAGTATTTT. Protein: CASSGFSWGTDTQYF.

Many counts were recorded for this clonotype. The CDR3 region is CASSFNPFENEQFF. The CDR3 DNA follows: TGTGCCAGCAGCTTTAATCCATTTGAGAATGAGCAGTTCTTC. The chain carries TRBV7-6 and TRBJ2-1; unclear D gene. The CDR3 contains 14 residues. CDR1 is SGHVS and CDR2 is FNYEAQ in the germline V gene. Trimming left V 3 bases short and J 7 bases short, with 13 bases between.

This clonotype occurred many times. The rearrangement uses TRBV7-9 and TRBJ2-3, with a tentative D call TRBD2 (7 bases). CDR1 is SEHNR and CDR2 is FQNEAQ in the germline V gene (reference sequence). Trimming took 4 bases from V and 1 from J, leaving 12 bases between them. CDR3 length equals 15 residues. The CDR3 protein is CASSYAGAGTDTQYF. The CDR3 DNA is TGTGCCAGCAGCTATGCGGGGGCGGGCACAGATACGCAGTATTTT.

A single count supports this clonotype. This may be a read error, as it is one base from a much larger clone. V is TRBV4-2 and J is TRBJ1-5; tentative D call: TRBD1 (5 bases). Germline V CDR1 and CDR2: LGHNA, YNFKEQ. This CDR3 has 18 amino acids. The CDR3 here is CAISQDLGTKTKNQPQHF. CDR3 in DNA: TGTGCCATCAGCCAAGATCTAGGGACCAAAACTAAGAATCAGCCCCAGCATTTT.

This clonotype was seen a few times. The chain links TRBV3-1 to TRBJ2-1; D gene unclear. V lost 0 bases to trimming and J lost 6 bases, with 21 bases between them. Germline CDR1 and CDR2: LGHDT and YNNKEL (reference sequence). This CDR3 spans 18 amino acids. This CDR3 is CASSQELTRTWAINEQFF. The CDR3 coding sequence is TGTGCCAGCAGCCAAGAACTAACGAGGACCTGGGCCATCAATGAGCAGTTCTTC.